The text below deals with one TCR beta chain. Under the authors' procedure: For nucleated cells, counts were estimated from reference gene primer amplification. The method was immunoSEQ multiplex PCR; TCRdb's version includes in-frame clones alone and lacks a portion of them. V, J and clone size derive from that table, while D and trimming were established from the DNA sequence. Of some 97,000 clones listed, about nine tenths are singletons. The CDR3 loop spans 17 amino acids. Trimming took 3 bases from V and 4 from J; bases not matched to a gene: 5. From germline, CDR1 is SGHNT and CDR2 YYREEE (reference sequence). The sample is drawn from a study of blood T cell repertoires in COVID-19. Study-wide background: The samples span acute and convalescent COVID-19 from the United States, Italy and Spain. From T cells, B-cell-depleted T cells, or PBMCs came the material, which was cDNA or gDNA.

The receptor comes from a man aged 45 to 65 with active COVID-19. V is TRBV5-4 and J is TRBJ2-3; TRBD2 matches 16 bases. Sequencing used peripheral blood. The CDR3 DNA reads TGTGCCAGCAGCTCGGGACTAGCGGGAGGGTGGTCAGATACGCAGTATTTT. This encodes CASSSGLAGGWSDTQYF.